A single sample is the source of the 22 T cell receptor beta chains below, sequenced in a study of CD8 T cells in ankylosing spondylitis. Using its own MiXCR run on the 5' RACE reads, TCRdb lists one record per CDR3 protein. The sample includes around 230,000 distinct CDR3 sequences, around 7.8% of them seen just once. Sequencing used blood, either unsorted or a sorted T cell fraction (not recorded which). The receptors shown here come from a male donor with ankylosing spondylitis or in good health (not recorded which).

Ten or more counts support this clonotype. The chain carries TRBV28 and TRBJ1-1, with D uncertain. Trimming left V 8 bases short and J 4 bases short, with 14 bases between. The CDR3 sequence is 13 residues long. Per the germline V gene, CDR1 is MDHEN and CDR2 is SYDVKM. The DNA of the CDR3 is TGTGCCAGCGGAGTGATGGGCGGCACTGAAGCTTTCTTT. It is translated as CASGVMGGTEAFF.

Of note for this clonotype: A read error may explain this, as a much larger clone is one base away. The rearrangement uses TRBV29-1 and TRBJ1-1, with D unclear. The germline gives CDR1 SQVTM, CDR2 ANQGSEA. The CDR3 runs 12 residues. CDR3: CSVVNAGTEDFF. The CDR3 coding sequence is TGCAGCGTTGTAAATGCCGGCACTGAAGATTTCTTT.

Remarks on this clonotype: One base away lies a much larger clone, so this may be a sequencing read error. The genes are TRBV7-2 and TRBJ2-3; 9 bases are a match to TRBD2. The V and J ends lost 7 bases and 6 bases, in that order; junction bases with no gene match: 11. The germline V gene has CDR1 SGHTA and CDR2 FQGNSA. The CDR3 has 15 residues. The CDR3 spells CASKVEREARDTQYF. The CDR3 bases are TGTGCCAGCAAAGTTGAGCGGGAGGCTCGGGATACGCAGTATTTT.

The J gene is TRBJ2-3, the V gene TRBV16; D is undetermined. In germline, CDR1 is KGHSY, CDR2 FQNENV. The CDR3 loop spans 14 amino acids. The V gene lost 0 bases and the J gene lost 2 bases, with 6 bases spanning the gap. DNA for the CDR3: TGTGCCAGCAGCCAATCGGTCTACACAGATACGCAGTATTTT. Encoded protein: CASSQSVYTDTQYF.

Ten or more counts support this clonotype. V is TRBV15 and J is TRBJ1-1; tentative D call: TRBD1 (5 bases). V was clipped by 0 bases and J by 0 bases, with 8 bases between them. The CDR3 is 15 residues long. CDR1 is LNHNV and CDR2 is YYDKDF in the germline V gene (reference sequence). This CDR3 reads CATSRDLGVNTEAFF. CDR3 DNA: TGTGCCACCAGCAGAGATTTGGGGGTGAACACTGAAGCTTTCTTT.

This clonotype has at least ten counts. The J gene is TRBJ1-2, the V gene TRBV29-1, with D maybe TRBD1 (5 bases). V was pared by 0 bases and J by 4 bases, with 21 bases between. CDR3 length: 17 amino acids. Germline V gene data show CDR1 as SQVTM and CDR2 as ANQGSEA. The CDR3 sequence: CSVEDDVRQRTGYGYTF. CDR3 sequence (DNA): TGCAGCGTTGAAGATGATGTCCGACAGAGAACCGGCTATGGCTACACCTTC.

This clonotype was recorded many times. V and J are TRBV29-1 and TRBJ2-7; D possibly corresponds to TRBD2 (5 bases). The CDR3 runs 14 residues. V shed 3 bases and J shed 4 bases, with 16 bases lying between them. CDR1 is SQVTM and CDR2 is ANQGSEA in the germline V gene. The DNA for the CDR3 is TGCAGCGTTGAGGGAGCTAGTACTCTGTACGAGCAGTACTTC. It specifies CSVEGASTLYEQYF.

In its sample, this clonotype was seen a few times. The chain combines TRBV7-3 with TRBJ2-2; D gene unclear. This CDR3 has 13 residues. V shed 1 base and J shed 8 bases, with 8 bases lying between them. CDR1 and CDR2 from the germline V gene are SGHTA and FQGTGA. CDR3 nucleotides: TGTGCCAGCAGCTTAAATCCCGAGGGGGAGCTGTTTTTT. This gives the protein CASSLNPEGELFF.

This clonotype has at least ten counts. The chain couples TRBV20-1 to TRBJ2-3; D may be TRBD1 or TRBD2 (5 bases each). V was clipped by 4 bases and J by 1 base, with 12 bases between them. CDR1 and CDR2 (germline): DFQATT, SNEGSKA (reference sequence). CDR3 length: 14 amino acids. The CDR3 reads CSATGTQRTDTQYF. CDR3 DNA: TGCAGTGCTACCGGGACCCAGCGCACAGATACGCAGTATTTT.

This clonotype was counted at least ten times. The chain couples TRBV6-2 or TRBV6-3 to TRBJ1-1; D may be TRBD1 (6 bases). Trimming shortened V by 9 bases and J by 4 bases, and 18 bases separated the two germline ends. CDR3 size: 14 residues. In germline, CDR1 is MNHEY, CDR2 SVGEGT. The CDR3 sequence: CARGQVRLSTEAFF. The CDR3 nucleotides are TGTGCCAGGGGACAAGTTCGTTTGAGCACTGAAGCTTTCTTT.

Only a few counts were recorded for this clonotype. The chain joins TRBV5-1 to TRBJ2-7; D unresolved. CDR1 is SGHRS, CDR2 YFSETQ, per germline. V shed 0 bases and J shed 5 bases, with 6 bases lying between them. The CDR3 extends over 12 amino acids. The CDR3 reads CASSLDGNEQYF. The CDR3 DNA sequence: TGCGCCAGCAGCTTGGATGGGAACGAGCAGTACTTC.

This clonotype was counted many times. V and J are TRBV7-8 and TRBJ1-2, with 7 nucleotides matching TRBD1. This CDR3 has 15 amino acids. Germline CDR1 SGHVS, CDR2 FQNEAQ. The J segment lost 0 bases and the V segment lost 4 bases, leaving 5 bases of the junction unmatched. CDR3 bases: TGTGCCAGCAGCTCAGCGGACAGGTCTAACTATGGCTACACCTTC. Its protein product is CASSSADRSNYGYTF.

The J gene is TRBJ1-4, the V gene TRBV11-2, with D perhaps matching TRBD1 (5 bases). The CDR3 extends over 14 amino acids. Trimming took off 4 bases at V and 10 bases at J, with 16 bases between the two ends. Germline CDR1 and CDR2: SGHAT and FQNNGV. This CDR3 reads CASSSRRGVGKLFF. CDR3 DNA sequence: TGTGCCAGCAGCTCTAGGAGGGGAGTCGGAAAACTGTTTTTT.

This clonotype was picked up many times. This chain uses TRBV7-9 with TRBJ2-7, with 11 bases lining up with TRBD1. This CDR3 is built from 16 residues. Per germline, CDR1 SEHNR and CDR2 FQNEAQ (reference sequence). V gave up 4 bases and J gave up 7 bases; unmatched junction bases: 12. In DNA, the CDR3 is TGTGCCAGCAGCTCAGGACAGGGGGCCCACTTCTTGGAGCAGTACTTC. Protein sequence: CASSSGQGAHFLEQYF. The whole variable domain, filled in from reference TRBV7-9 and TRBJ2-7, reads DTGVSQNPRHKITKRGQNVTFRCDPISEHNRLYWYRQTLGQGPEFLTYFQNEAQLEKSRLLSDRFSAERPKGSFSTLEIQRTEQGDSAMYLCASSSGQGAHFLEQYFGPGTRLTVT.

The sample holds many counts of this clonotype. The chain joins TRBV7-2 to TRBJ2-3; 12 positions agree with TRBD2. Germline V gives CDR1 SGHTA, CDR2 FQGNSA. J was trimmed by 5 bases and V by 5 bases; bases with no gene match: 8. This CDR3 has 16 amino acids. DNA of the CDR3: TGTGCCAGCAGCCCTTCGACTAGCGGGAGAGTAGATACGCAGTATTTT. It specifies CASSPSTSGRVDTQYF.

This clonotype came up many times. In nucleotides, the CDR3 is TGTGCCAGCAGTAATCACTCCGGGACAGGGATCTACGAGCAGTACTTC. Translation: CASSNHSGTGIYEQYF. V is TRBV6-2 or TRBV6-3 and J is TRBJ2-7, with 9 bases matching TRBD1. V dropped 5 bases and J dropped 3; count of bases not matched to a gene: 11. The germline V gene encodes CDR1 MNHEY and CDR2 SVGEGT. This CDR3 is built from 16 residues.

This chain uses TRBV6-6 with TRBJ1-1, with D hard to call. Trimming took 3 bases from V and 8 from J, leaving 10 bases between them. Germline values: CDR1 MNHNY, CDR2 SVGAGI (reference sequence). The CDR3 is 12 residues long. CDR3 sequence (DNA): TGTGCCAGCAGTTATCGGGGATCCGAAGCTTTCTTT. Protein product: CASSYRGSEAFF.

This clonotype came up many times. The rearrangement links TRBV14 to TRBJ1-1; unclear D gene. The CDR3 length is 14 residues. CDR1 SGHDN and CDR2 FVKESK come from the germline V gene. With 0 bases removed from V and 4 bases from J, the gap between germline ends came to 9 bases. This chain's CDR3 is CASSQDVGSTEAFF. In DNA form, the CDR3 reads TGTGCCAGCAGCCAAGATGTGGGCAGCACTGAAGCTTTCTTT. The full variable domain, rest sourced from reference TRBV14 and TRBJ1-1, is EAGVTQFPSHSVIEKGQTVTLRCDPISGHDNLYWYRRVMGKEIKFLLHFVKESKQDESGMPNNRFLAERTGGTYSTLKVQPAELEDSGVYFCASSQDVGSTEAFFGQGTRLTVV.

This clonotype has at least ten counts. CDR3 loop: CASSWDGTYNEQFF. For the CDR3, the DNA is TGTGCCAGCAGTTGGGACGGAACCTACAATGAGCAGTTCTTC. V is TRBV12-3 or TRBV12-4 and J is TRBJ2-1, with D perhaps being TRBD1 or TRBD2 (5 bases each). V was clipped by 4 bases and J by 2 bases, with 9 bases between them. This CDR3 contains 14 residues.

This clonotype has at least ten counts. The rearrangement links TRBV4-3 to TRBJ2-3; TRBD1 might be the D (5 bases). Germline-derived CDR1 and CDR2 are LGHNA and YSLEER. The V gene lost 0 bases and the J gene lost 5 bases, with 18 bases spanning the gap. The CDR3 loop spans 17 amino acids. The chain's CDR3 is CASSQEARDYVGDTQYF. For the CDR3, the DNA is TGCGCCAGCAGCCAAGAAGCCAGGGATTACGTCGGAGATACGCAGTATTTT.

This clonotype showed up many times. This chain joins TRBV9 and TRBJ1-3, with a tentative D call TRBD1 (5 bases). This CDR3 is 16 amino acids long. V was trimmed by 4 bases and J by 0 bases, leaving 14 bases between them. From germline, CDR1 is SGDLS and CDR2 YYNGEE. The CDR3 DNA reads TGTGCCAGCAGCTTCCTTGACAGCTACTCTGGAAACACCATATATTTT. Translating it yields CASSFLDSYSGNTIYF.

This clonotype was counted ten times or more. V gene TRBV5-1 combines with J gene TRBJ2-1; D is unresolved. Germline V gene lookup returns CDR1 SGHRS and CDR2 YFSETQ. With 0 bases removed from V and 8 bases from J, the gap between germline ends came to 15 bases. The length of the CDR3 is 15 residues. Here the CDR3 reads CASSLGDAEWYEQFF. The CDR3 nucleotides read TGCGCCAGCAGCTTGGGAGACGCCGAGTGGTATGAGCAGTTCTTC.